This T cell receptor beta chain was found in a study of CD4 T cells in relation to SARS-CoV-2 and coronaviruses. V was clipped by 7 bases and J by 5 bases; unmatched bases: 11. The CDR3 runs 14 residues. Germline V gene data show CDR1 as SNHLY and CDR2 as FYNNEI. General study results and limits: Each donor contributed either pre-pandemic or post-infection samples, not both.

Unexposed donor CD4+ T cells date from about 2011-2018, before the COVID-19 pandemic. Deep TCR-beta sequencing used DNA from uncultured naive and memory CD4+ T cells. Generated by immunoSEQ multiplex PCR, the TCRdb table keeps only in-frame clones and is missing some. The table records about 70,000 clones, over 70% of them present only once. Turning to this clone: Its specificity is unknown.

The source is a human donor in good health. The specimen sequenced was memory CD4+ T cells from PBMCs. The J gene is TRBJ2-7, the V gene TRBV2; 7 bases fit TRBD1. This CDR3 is CASTLNRGKDEQYF. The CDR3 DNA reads TGTGCCAGCACACTCAACAGGGGAAAGGACGAGCAGTACTTC.